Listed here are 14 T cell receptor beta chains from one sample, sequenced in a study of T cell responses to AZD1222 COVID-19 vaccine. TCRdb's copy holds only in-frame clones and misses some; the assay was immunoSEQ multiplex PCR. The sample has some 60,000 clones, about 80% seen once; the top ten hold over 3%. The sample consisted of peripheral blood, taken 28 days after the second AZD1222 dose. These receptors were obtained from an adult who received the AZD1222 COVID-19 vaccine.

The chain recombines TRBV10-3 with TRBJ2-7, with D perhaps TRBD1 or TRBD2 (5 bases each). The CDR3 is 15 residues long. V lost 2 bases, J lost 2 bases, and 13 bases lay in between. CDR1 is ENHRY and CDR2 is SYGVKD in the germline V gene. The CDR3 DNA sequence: TGTGCCATCAGTGAGGTAGAGGGGCCTACCTACGAGCAGTACTTC. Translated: CAISEVEGPTYEQYF.

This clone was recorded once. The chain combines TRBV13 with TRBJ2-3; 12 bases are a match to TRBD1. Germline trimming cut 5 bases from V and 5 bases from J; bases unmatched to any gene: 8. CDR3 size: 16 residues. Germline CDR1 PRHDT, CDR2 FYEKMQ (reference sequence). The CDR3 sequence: CASSVSGTGGGDTQYF. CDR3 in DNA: TGTGCCAGCAGCGTATCCGGGACAGGGGGCGGAGATACGCAGTATTTT.

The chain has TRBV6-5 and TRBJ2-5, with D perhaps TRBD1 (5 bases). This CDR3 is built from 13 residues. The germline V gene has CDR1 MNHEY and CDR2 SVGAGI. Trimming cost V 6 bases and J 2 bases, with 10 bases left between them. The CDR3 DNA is TGTGCCAGCAGGGTCCAGGGACAAGAGACCCAGTACTTC. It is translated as CASRVQGQETQYF.

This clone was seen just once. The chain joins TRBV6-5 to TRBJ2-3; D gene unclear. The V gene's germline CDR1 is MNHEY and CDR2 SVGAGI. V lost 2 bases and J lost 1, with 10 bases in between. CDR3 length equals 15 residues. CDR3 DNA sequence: TGTGCCAGCAGTTACGGGGAAGACGGCACAGATACGCAGTATTTT. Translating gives CASSYGEDGTDTQYF.

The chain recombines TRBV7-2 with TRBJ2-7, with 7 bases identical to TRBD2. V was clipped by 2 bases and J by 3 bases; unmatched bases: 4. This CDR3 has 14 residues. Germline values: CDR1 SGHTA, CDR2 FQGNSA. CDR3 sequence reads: CASSLQGGFYEQYF. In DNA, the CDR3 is TGTGCCAGCAGCTTACAGGGAGGGTTCTACGAGCAGTACTTC.

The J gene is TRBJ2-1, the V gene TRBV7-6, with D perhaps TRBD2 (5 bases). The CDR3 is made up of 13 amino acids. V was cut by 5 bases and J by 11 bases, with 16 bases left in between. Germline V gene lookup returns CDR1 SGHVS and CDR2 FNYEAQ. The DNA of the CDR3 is TGTGCCAGCAGCCCCAGGACGGGGAATCAGCAGTTCTTC. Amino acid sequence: CASSPRTGNQQFF.

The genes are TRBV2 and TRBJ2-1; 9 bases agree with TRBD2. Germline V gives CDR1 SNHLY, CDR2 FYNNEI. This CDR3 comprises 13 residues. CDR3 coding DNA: TGTGCTGTAGCGGGGGATCTCTACAATGAGCAGTTCTTC. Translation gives CAVAGDLYNEQFF.

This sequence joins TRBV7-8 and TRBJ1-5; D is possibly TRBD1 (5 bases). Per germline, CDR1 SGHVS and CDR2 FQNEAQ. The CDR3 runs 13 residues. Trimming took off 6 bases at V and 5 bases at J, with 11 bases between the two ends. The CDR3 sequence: CASRTRDDQPQHF. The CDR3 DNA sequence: TGTGCCAGCAGGACTAGGGACGATCAGCCCCAGCATTTT.

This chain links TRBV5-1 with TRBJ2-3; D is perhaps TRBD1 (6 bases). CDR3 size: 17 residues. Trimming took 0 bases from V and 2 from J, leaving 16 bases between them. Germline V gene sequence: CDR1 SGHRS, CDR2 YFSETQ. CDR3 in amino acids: CASSLESRGQTTDTQYF. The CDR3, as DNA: TGCGCCAGCAGCTTGGAATCCCGCGGACAGACCACAGATACGCAGTATTTT.

This CDR3 is CASSFQSGGGTEAFF. CDR3 nucleotide sequence: TGTGCCAGCAGTTTTCAGTCCGGAGGCGGCACTGAAGCTTTCTTT. The chain combines TRBV27 with TRBJ1-1, with D hard to call. The CDR3 is made up of 15 amino acids. V lost 3 bases, J lost 4 bases, and 15 bases lay in between. Germline loops: CDR1 MNHEY, CDR2 SMNVEV (reference sequence).

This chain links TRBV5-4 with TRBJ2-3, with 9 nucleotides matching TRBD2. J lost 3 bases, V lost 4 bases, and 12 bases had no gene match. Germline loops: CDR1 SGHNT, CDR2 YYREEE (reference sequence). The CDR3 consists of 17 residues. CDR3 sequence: CASSNSGGGFSTDTQYF. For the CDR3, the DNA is TGTGCCAGCAGCAATAGCGGGGGAGGATTTAGTACAGATACGCAGTATTTT.

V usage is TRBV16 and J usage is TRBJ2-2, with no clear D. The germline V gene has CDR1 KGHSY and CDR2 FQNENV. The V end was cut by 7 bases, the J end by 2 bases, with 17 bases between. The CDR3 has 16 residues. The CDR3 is CASKLLLTDNTGELFF. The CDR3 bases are TGTGCCAGCAAACTCCTACTGACCGATAACACCGGGGAGCTGTTTTTT. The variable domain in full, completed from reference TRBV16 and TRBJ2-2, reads GEEVAQTPKHLVRGEGQKAKLYCAPIKGHSYVFWYQQVLKNEFKFLISFQNENVFDETGMPKERFSAKCLPNSPCSLEIQATKLEDSAVYFCASKLLLTDNTGELFFGEGSRLTVL.

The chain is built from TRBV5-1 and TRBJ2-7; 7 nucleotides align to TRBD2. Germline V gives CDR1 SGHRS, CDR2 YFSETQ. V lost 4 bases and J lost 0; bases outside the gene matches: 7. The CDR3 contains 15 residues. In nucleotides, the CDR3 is TGCGCCAGCAGCCCCGGGGAGGGGAACTCCTACGAGCAGTACTTC. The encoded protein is CASSPGEGNSYEQYF.

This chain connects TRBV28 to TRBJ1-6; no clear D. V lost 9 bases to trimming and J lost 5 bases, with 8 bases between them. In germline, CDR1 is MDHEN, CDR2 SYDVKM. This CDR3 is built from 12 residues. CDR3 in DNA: TGTGCCAGTGGGAGCAATAATTCACCCCTCCACTTT. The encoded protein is CASGSNNSPLHF.